These T cell receptor beta chains were read from a single sample in a study of shared clonotypes between healthy human individuals. Method: immunoSEQ multiplex PCR; TCRdb's copy keeps in-frame clones and lacks some. The data contain about 2 million clones, about 95% of them singletons. Sequencing used naive CD4+ T cells sorted from blood. The receptor source for this set is a man aged 18 to 30 in good health. Both conserved end residues are part of each CDR3. D genes are given only for firm matches.

v_gene	d_gene	j_gene	CDR3aa	CDR3nt
TRBV6-4	-	TRBJ2-2	CASKPTGLTGELFF	TGTGCCAGCAAACCTACAGGGTTGACCGGGGAGCTGTTTTTT
TRBV18	-	TRBJ2-1	CASSKEVGSSYNEQFF	TGTGCCAGCTCTAAGGAGGTGGGGAGCTCCTACAATGAGCAGTTCTTC
TRBV6-4	-	TRBJ1-6	CASSDGNSPLHF	TGTGCCAGCAGTGATGGTAATTCACCCCTCCACTTT
TRBV5-1	TRBD2	TRBJ2-2	CASSFPGLAAVGELFF	TGCGCCAGCAGCTTCCCGGGACTAGCGGCCGTCGGGGAGCTGTTTTTT
TRBV4-3	-	TRBJ2-5	CASSQAIQETQYF	TGCGCCAGCAGCCAAGCTATACAAGAGACCCAGTACTTC
TRBV5-1	-	TRBJ2-3	CASSRVGDTQYF	TGCGCCAGCAGCAGGGTCGGAGATACGCAGTATTTT
TRBV6-6	-	TRBJ2-7	CASSHGLGGSYEQYF	TGTGCCAGCAGCCACGGATTGGGAGGATCCTACGAGCAGTACTTC
TRBV11-3	-	TRBJ2-2	CASSLRSGTGELFF	TGTGCCAGCAGCTTAAGGTCGGGCACCGGGGAGCTGTTTTTT
TRBV27	TRBD2	TRBJ2-7	CASSSGTSGPGYEQYF	TGTGCCAGCAGTTCCGGGACTAGCGGACCAGGGTACGAGCAGTACTTC
TRBV29-1	-	TRBJ1-1	CSVGRGPNTEAFF	TGCAGCGTGGGCAGGGGCCCGAACACTGAAGCTTTCTTT
TRBV2	-	TRBJ2-3	CASSEGGVVVQYF	TGTGCCAGCAGTGAAGGCGGGGTCGTGGTGCAGTATTTT
TRBV6-5	-	TRBJ1-5	CASSYGQNQPQHF	TGTGCCAGCAGTTACGGACAGAATCAGCCCCAGCATTTT
TRBV6-5	TRBD1	TRBJ1-2	CASRPTGENGYTF	TGTGCCAGCAGACCGACAGGGGAAAATGGCTACACCTTC
TRBV10-1	-	TRBJ2-2	CASSEGTANTGELFF	TGCGCCAGCAGTGAGGGCACCGCAAACACCGGGGAGCTGTTTTTT
TRBV10-3	-	TRBJ1-2	CAISESAGGGGYTF	TGTGCCATTAGTGAGAGTGCGGGTGGAGGTGGCTACACCTTC
TRBV27	-	TRBJ2-7	CASSLTGTSGGYEQYF	TGTGCCAGCAGCCTTACAGGGACCTCGGGCGGCTACGAGCAGTACTTC
TRBV29-1	-	TRBJ2-2	CSVAGGGLGTGELFF	TGCAGCGTTGCCGGGGGAGGCCTAGGCACCGGGGAGCTGTTTTTT
TRBV5-6	TRBD1	TRBJ2-1	CASTQGTGTYNEQFF	TGTGCCAGCACTCAGGGGACAGGAACCTACAATGAGCAGTTCTTC
TRBV6-5	TRBD1	TRBJ2-3	CASSFGQAFTDTQYF	TGTGCCAGCAGTTTCGGACAGGCTTTCACAGATACGCAGTATTTT
TRBV25-1	-	TRBJ2-3	CASSEDWGQRTDTQYF	TGTGCCAGCAGTGAAGACTGGGGGCAACGCACAGATACGCAGTATTTT
TRBV5-1	TRBD1	TRBJ2-2	CASSLEGQGSGELFF	TGCGCCAGCAGCTTGGAGGGACAGGGATCTGGTGAGCTGTTTTTT
TRBV10-3	TRBD1	TRBJ2-2	CAIRPTTGLDPKDRAKGGELFF	TGTGCCATCAGACCCACGACCGGCCTAGACCCAAAGGACAGGGCGAAGGGCGGGGAGCTGTTTTTT
TRBV4-2	TRBD1	TRBJ1-2	CASKNRGGDYGYTF	TGTGCCAGCAAAAACAGGGGAGGAGACTATGGCTACACCTTC